This paragraph reports one T cell receptor (beta chain). The data originate from a study of T cell changes during pregnancy in multiple sclerosis. The data were produced by immunoSEQ multiplex PCR, yet TCRdb's version contains in-frame clones alone and is incomplete. The sample includes 11,000 or so clones, just under 95% of them seen just once. V shed 6 bases and J shed 4 bases, with 21 bases lying between them. Looked up from germline, CDR1 is LNHDA and CDR2 is SQIVND (reference sequence). The CDR3 covers 16 residues. The J gene is TRBJ1-2, the V gene TRBV19; weak D call: TRBD1 (5 bases). Sequencing was performed on CD4+ T cells from peripheral blood mononuclear cells, taken before pregnancy. This TCR was recovered from a female donor with multiple sclerosis, enrolled in a pregnancy study. The chain's CDR3 is CASSPQETAFFYGYTF. DNA for the CDR3: TGTGCCAGTAGCCCTCAGGAGACAGCTTTTTTCTATGGCTACACCTTC.